This TCR beta chain originates from a study of T cells after yellow fever vaccination. Each CDR3 protein gets one entry after TCRdb re-called the 5' RACE reads with MiXCR. The table has about 350,000 distinct CDR3 sequences, less than 9.5% seen once. There are a few counts of this clonotype. V lost 6 bases and J lost 2, with 16 bases in between. Germline V CDR1 and CDR2: SGHTA, FQGNSA. This CDR3 region has 15 residues. Here the sequenced sample was PBMCs, taken more than 35 days after the first yellow fever vaccination. The rearrangement uses TRBV7-2 and TRBJ2-5, with D possibly being TRBD2 (6 bases). This clonotype originated in a young man who received the YFV17D yellow fever vaccine. CDR3 sequence: CASRVGSGRQETQYF. The CDR3 DNA is TGTGCCAGCAGAGTAGGGTCGGGGAGGCAAGAGACCCAGTACTTC.